This T cell receptor (beta chain) was sequenced for a study of cytomegalovirus exposure and HLA in healthy donors. Study findings and constraints: Several of the most significant clusters were apparently associated with common viral pathogens in a later analysis. TCR beta chains associated with HLA were, in a later analysis, more clonally expanded than equally common others. Relative to the roughly 690-donor mean, N-insertions were reportedly fewer in an Asian-associated ancestry cluster in a later analysis.

In the PCR, 60 Vbeta and 13 Jbeta primers were used. Clones were sequenced by immunoSEQ multiplex PCR, and TCRdb holds only the in-frame ones, with some missing. Among some 100,000 clones listed, 69% were seen once. Looked up from germline, CDR1 is SGHNT and CDR2 is YYREEE (reference sequence). This CDR3 is 16 amino acids long. J gave up 4 bases and V 1 base, and 8 bases lay outside the gene matches. Comment on this clone: What it binds is not known.

Healthy individuals who donated bone marrow served as the donors. The V gene is TRBV5-4, the J gene TRBJ2-5; 9 bases line up with TRBD2. The specimen sequenced was PBMCs. The clonotype originates from a woman aged 70-85 years in good health and CMV-seropositive. In DNA form, the CDR3 reads TGTGCCAGCAGCTTGTGGCTAGCGGGGAGGACAGAGACCCAGTACTTC. It is translated as CASSLWLAGRTETQYF.